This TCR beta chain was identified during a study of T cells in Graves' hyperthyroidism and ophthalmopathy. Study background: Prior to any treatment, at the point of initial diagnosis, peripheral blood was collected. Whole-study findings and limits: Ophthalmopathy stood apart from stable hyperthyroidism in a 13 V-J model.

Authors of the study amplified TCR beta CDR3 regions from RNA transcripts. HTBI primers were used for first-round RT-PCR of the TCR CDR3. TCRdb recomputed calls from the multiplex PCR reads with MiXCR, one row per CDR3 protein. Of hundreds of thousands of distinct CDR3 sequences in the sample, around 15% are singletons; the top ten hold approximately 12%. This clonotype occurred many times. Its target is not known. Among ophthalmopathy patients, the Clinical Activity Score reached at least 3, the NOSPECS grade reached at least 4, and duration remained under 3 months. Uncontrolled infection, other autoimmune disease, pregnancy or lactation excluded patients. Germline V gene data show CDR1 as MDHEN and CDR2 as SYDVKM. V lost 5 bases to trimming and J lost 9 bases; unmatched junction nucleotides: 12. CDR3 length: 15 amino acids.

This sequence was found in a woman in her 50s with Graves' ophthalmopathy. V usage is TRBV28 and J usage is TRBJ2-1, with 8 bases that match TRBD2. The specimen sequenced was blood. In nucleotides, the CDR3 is TGTGCCAGCAGTCCGGGACTAGGACTAAGAAGTGAGCAGTTCTTC. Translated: CASSPGLGLRSEQFF. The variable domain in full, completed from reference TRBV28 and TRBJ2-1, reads DVKVTQSSRYLVKRTGEKVFLECVQDMDHENMFWYRQDPGLGLRLIYFSYDVKMKEKGDIPEGYSVSREKKERFSLILESASTNQTSMYLCASSPGLGLRSEQFFGPGTRLTVL.